This TCR beta chain is from a study of blood T cell repertoires in COVID-19. As for the study in general: Samples representing acute and convalescent COVID-19 were sourced from the United States, Italy and Spain. PBMCs, B-cell-depleted T cells, or T cells were the source of the cDNA or gDNA that made up the material.

The repertoire was sequenced with immunoSEQ multiplex PCR; TCRdb's copy has only in-frame clones and lacks some. The sample has 100,000 to 150,000 clones; 85% to 90% are singletons. CDR1 and CDR2 from the germline V gene are KGHDR and SFDVKD. There are 16 residues in the CDR3. Trimming cost V 5 bases and J 4 bases; bases outside gene matches: 12. This chain connects TRBV24-1 to TRBJ1-2, with 7 positions matching TRBD1. The sequenced material came from peripheral blood. This clonotype was sampled from a man in his 70s with active COVID-19. The CDR3 DNA follows: TGTGCCACCAGTGGTCTTCAAGGGGGCGAGATCTATGGCTACACCTTC. Its protein is CATSGLQGGEIYGYTF.